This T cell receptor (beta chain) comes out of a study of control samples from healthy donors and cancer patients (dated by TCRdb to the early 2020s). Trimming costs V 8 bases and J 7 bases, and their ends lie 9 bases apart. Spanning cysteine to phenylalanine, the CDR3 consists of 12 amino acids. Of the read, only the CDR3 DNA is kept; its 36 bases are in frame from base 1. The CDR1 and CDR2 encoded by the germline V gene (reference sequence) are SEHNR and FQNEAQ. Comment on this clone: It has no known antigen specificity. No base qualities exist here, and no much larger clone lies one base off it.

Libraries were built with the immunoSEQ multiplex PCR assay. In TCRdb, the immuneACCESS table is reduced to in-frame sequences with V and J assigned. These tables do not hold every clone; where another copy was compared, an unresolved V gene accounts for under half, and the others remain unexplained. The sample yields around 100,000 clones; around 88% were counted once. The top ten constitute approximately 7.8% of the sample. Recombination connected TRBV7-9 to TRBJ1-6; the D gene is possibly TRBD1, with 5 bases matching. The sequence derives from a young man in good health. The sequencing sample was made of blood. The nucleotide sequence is TGTGCCAGCGGGGGAGGAAATTCACCCCTCCACTTT. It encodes CASGGGNSPLHF.